This T cell receptor beta chain was identified during a study of molecular identifiers for immune sequencing clone quantification. Study-wide results and limits: Over 97% of effector molecules, yet under 1% of naive-cell molecules, were held by clones above 20 RNA copies. Detecting spiked Jurkat TCR RNA from one cell among about a million naive cells was reportedly possible.

In preparing bulk TCR libraries, previously described methods and listed TCR primers were used. TCRdb itself ran the PCR reads through MiXCR, one entry per CDR3 protein. Among about 54,000 distinct CDR3 sequences listed, approximately 26% were seen once. A CD8+CD4-CCR7+CD45RA+ gate was used to sort naive CD8 T cells. Germline CDR1 is LNHNV and CDR2 is YYDKDF (reference sequence). Trimming left V 0 bases short and J 3 bases short, with 6 bases between. The CDR3 contains 13 residues. This clonotype was observed at least ten times. Its antigen is currently unknown. This rearrangement joins TRBV15 to TRBJ2-7; unclear D gene. Material for sequencing was naive CD8+ T cells from blood, with Jurkat cell RNA spiked in. The subset was: FACS-sorted CD8+CD4-CCR7+CD45RA+ naive T cells. The TCR originated in a human donor in good health. Some libraries in this study had Jurkat cell RNA spiked in. The CDR3: CATSRDISYEQYF. DNA of the CDR3: TGTGCCACCAGCAGAGATATCAGCTACGAGCAGTACTTC. The whole variable domain, remainder taken from reference TRBV15 and TRBJ2-7, is DAMVIQNPRYQVTQFGKPVTLSCSQTLNHNVMYWYQQKSSQAPKLLFHYYDKDFNNEADTPDNFQSRRPNTSFCFLDIRSPGLGDTAMYLCATSRDISYEQYFGPGTRLTVT.